These 27 T cell receptor beta chains were sequenced from one sample in a study of vaccination effects on CD4 cells after COVID-19 (dated by TCRdb to 2022 to 2024). These receptors have no identified antigens. The receptor library was made with the immunoSEQ multiplex PCR assay. As stored in TCRdb, this immuneACCESS dataset retains in-frame rearrangements with V and J assigned. A fraction of the clones does not appear; measured against another copy, unresolved V genes explain less than half of the discrepancy, and the remainder lacks a known reason. This sample holds almost 40,000 clones; 82% were observed only once. Together, the top ten hold 2.9% of the sample. After 10 days of culture, CD4+ T cells were isolated with the EasySep CD4+ T cell isolation kit. Sample: CD4+ T cells from PBMCs cultured without peptide, taken before COVID-19 vaccination. The receptor source for this set is a human donor who received a COVID-19 vaccine.

The rearrangement uses TRBV5-1 and TRBJ1-1; D is uncertain. CDR1 SGHRS and CDR2 YFSETQ come from the germline V gene. The CDR3 is 15 amino acids. Trimming stripped 5 bases from V and 4 bases from J, with 18 bases between. Here the CDR3 DNA reads TGCGCCAGCAGATTAGAGAGAGGGTTGTTCACTGAAGCTTTCTTT. Its protein product is CASRLERGLFTEAFF.

V gene TRBV3-1 (or the pseudogene TRBV3-2) combines with J gene TRBJ2-3, with D possibly being TRBD1 (8 bases). Between the trimmed V and J ends, which lost 0 bases and 3 bases, there was a span of 10 bases. The CDR3 totals 15 residues. In germline, CDR1 is LGHDT, CDR2 YNNKEL (reference sequence). CDR3 DNA sequence: TGTGCCAGCAGCCAAGAACAGGGGGGGACAGATACGCAGTATTTT. Encoded protein: CASSQEQGGTDTQYF.

V gene TRBV3-1 (or the pseudogene TRBV3-2) combines with J gene TRBJ1-2; D unresolved. Trimming took 8 bases from V and 7 from J, leaving 17 bases between them. The CDR3 sequence is 13 residues long. Germline loops: CDR1 LGHDT, CDR2 YNNKEL (reference sequence). CDR3 bases: TGTGCCAGCGCAAGACGGATGTGGGGTGGCTACACCTTC. Its translation is CASARRMWGGYTF.

V is TRBV5-1 and J is TRBJ1-4; the match to TRBD1 covers 9 bases. Per germline, CDR1 SGHRS and CDR2 YFSETQ. This CDR3 spans 14 amino acids. Losses at the gene ends were 4 bases for V and 5 bases for J; bases not matched to a gene: 3. CDR3 residues: CASSAGQGNEKLFF. In DNA, the CDR3 is TGCGCCAGCAGCGCGGGACAGGGCAATGAAAAACTGTTTTTT.

This clone was found a few times. This sequence joins TRBV5-1 and TRBJ1-1; D is unclear. The germline V gene encodes CDR1 SGHRS and CDR2 YFSETQ. The CDR3 extends over 14 amino acids. Between the trimmed V and J ends, which lost 0 bases and 1 base, there was a span of 7 bases. CDR3 sequence reads: CASSLVVENTEAFF. CDR3 in DNA: TGCGCCAGCAGCTTGGTAGTTGAGAACACTGAAGCTTTCTTT.

The chain uses TRBV9 and TRBJ1-3; no clear D gene. In germline, CDR1 is SGDLS, CDR2 YYNGEE. The CDR3 runs to 15 residues. V was shortened by 3 bases and J by 2 bases, with 12 bases between the two germline ends. CDR3 DNA sequence: TGTGCCAGCAGCGCCCTCCCAAATACTGGAAACACCATATATTTT. It specifies CASSALPNTGNTIYF.

The rearrangement uses TRBV10-1 and TRBJ2-1, with 7 bases aligning to TRBD1. The trim removed 6 bases at V and 4 bases at J, leaving 9 bases unmatched. The CDR3 spans 15 residues. Germline CDR1 and CDR2: WNHNN and SYGVQD (reference sequence). The CDR3 here is CASSDRQGDYNEQFF. The CDR3, as DNA: TGCGCCAGCAGCGATCGACAGGGAGATTACAATGAGCAGTTCTTC.

This chain connects TRBV6-5 to TRBJ2-3; TRBD1 matches 9 bases. The CDR3 is 13 residues long. After removal of 10 bases from V and 6 bases from J, the junction contained 8 bases not matched to a gene. Per the germline V gene, CDR1 is MNHEY and CDR2 is SVGAGI. Written as DNA, the CDR3 is TGTGCCAACCGGGACAGGGCCTATGATACGCAGTATTTT. Translation gives CANRDRAYDTQYF.

The chain carries TRBV6-5 and TRBJ1-4, with D maybe TRBD1 (6 bases). The germline CDR1 and CDR2 sequences are MNHEY and SVGAGI. Trimming removed 6 bases from V and 5 bases from J, with 13 bases in between. CDR3 length: 14 residues. This CDR3 is CASRTTGRNEKLFF. CDR3 coding DNA: TGTGCCAGCAGGACGACAGGCAGAAATGAAAAACTGTTTTTT.

The chain recombines TRBV12-5 with TRBJ1-4, with a tentative D call TRBD1 (6 bases). V dropped 4 bases and J dropped 2 bases, with 8 bases sitting between them. This CDR3 has 14 residues. Germline V gene lookup returns CDR1 LGHNT and CDR2 FRNRAP. The CDR3 here is CASGSGGTNEKLFF. CDR3 bases: TGTGCTAGTGGTTCTGGGGGCACTAATGAAAAACTGTTTTTT.

The V call is TRBV5-1, the J call TRBJ1-1; the D is unclear. Germline loops: CDR1 SGHRS, CDR2 YFSETQ. The germline V and J ends were trimmed by 2 bases and 3 bases, with 8 bases remaining between them. This CDR3 comprises 13 residues. The DNA of the CDR3 is TGCGCCAGCAGCTTTAGTGAGGACACTGAAGCTTTCTTT. Its translation: CASSFSEDTEAFF.

The gene calls are TRBV30 and TRBJ1-5; the D gene is possibly TRBD1 (5 bases). The CDR3 extends over 14 amino acids. Trimming shortened V by 4 bases and J by 5 bases, and 15 bases separated the two germline ends. Germline CDR1 reads GTSNPN; CDR2 reads SVGIG (reference sequence). The CDR3 protein is CAWTQNRGDQPQHF. CDR3 nucleotides: TGTGCCTGGACCCAAAATAGAGGGGATCAGCCCCAGCATTTT.

CDR3 sequence reads: CASSPPRQGRTEAFF. CDR3 nucleotide sequence: TGTGCCAGCTCACCCCCACGACAGGGGAGGACTGAAGCTTTCTTT. The chain employs TRBV18 and TRBJ1-1; 8 bases are shared with TRBD1. CDR1 and CDR2 from the germline V gene are KGHSH and LQKENI. V shed 3 bases and J 5 bases; nucleotides not matched to a gene: 8. This CDR3 has 15 amino acids.

This rearrangement joins TRBV7-2 to TRBJ2-5; D call uncertain. The CDR3 covers 13 residues. Trimming took 6 bases from V and 1 from J, leaving 9 bases between them. Germline CDR1 SGHTA, CDR2 FQGNSA. CDR3 nucleotides: TGTGCCAGCAGTCTGACGGTCCAAGAGACCCAGTACTTC. It is translated as CASSLTVQETQYF.

The genes are TRBV7-2 and TRBJ2-2, with 8 bases fitting TRBD1. The V segment lost 7 bases and the J segment 5 bases; nucleotides outside the gene matches: 6. The CDR3 sequence is 14 residues long. Germline loops: CDR1 SGHTA, CDR2 FQGNSA. As DNA, the CDR3 is TGTGCCAGCACCCAGGGGGCTGGGACCGGGGAGCTGTTTTTT. This sequence encodes CASTQGAGTGELFF.

DNA for the CDR3: TGCGCCAGCAGCCAGGACAGGGGGCGTAATGGCTACACCTTC. Translating it yields CASSQDRGRNGYTF. The chain couples TRBV4-1 to TRBJ1-2, with 11 positions matching TRBD1. This CDR3 region has 14 residues. Germline-derived CDR1 and CDR2 are MGHRA and YSYEKL. Trimming at V came to 3 bases and at J to 6 bases, leaving 3 bases not matched to a gene.

This clone appeared a single time. This chain uses TRBV18 with TRBJ2-7; D perhaps matches TRBD2 (6 bases). This CDR3 region has 13 residues. The germline gives CDR1 KGHSH, CDR2 LQKENI. The V gene lost 3 bases and the J gene lost 10 bases, with 16 bases spanning the gap. The CDR3 DNA is TGTGCCAGCTCACCGGGTCGGGGGTCGGAACAGTACGTC. Translation: CASSPGRGSEQYV.

The V call is TRBV7-8, the J call TRBJ1-1; tentatively, D is TRBD1 (5 bases). With 1 base removed from V and 5 bases from J, the gap between germline ends came to 14 bases. CDR3 length equals 15 residues. Germline assignment: CDR1 SGHVS and CDR2 FQNEAQ. This CDR3 is CASSLVGGWNTEAFF. DNA of the CDR3: TGTGCCAGCAGCTTAGTTGGGGGGTGGAATACTGAAGCTTTCTTT.

The rearrangement uses TRBV29-1 and TRBJ1-6; 7 nucleotides agree with TRBD1. CDR3 size: 14 residues. V gave up 5 bases and J gave up 1 base; unmatched junction bases: 2. The germline V gene encodes CDR1 SQVTM and CDR2 ANQGSEA. The CDR3, as DNA: TGCAGCGTTAGACAGGGTTCCTATAATTCACCCCTCCACTTT. Residues: CSVRQGSYNSPLHF.

The genes are TRBV6-2 or TRBV6-3 and TRBJ2-7, with 11 nucleotides matching TRBD2. CDR1 MNHEY and CDR2 SVGEGT come from the germline V gene. The length of the CDR3 is 15 residues. This CDR3 is CASSHSSGGRYEQYV. The CDR3 DNA sequence: TGTGCCAGCAGTCACTCTAGCGGGGGGCGCTACGAGCAGTACGTC.

The chain uses TRBV18 and TRBJ1-1; D call uncertain. CDR3 length equals 14 residues. The V gene's germline CDR1 is KGHSH and CDR2 LQKENI. Between the trimmed V and J ends, which lost 4 bases and 0 bases, there was a span of 9 bases. CDR3 sequence (DNA): TGTGCCAGCTCACGGTCACTCATGAACACTGAAGCTTTCTTT. It codes for CASSRSLMNTEAFF.

This clone was counted between two and nine times. The rearrangement joins TRBV6-2 or TRBV6-3 to TRBJ2-5; possible D gene TRBD2, 5 bases. CDR3 length: 17 amino acids. Germline lookup yields CDR1 MNHEY and CDR2 SVGEGT. V was pared by 2 bases and J by 0 bases, with 16 bases between. The CDR3 nucleotides read TGTGCCAGCAGTTACGGCAGGACTCCTTGGTACCAAGAGACCCAGTACTTC. Protein product: CASSYGRTPWYQETQYF.

CDR3 DNA sequence: TGTGCCAGCAGCTTGCCACAGCGCCAAGAGACCCAGTACTTC. Its protein is CASSLPQRQETQYF. The chain has TRBV5-4 and TRBJ2-5, with D unclear. The V end lost 1 base, the J end lost 1 base, and 8 bases lay between the germline ends. CDR3 length equals 14 residues. In germline, CDR1 is SGHNT, CDR2 YYREEE (reference sequence).

V gene TRBV5-1 combines with J gene TRBJ1-2; D may be TRBD1 (5 bases). CDR1 is SGHRS and CDR2 is YFSETQ in the germline V gene. V lost 5 bases to trimming and J lost 3 bases, with 11 bases between them. This CDR3 region has 13 residues. CDR3 DNA sequence: TGCGCCAGCAGTTCCGGGGACCACTATGGCTACACCTTC. Translating gives CASSSGDHYGYTF.

The rearrangement links TRBV19 to TRBJ1-5; possibly TRBD1 for D (6 bases). V lost 4 bases and J 2 bases, leaving 12 bases between the germline ends. CDR3 length equals 15 residues. In germline, CDR1 is LNHDA, CDR2 SQIVND (reference sequence). The DNA for the CDR3 is TGTGCCAGTAGTAGACAGGTTTCGGGCAATCAGCCCCAGCATTTT. This codes for CASSRQVSGNQPQHF.

J is TRBJ1-1 and V is TRBV20-1; D not certain. CDR3 length: 10 amino acids. Trimming took 8 bases from V and 7 from J, leaving 11 bases between them. Germline values: CDR1 DFQATT, CDR2 SNEGSKA (reference sequence). This chain's CDR3 is CSWRLGEAFF. CDR3 DNA: TGCAGTTGGAGGTTGGGTGAAGCTTTCTTT.

This chain connects TRBV12-3 or TRBV12-4 to TRBJ1-1; D remains ambiguous. V dropped 2 bases and J dropped 3 bases, with 7 bases sitting between them. The CDR3 runs 13 residues. The CDR3 coding sequence is TGTGCCAGCAGTTTACAGGTTTACACTGAAGCTTTCTTT. Translating it yields CASSLQVYTEAFF.